The present TCR beta chain was sequenced within a study of OX40 agonist ivuxolimab in advanced cancers. Overall study context: All patients had ivuxolimab intravenously every 2 weeks at 0.01 to 10 mg/kg.

Drawing of blood for sampling happened at baseline, at cycle 4 day 1, and at cycle 7 day 1. The ends were cut back, 0 bases at V and 0 bases at J, with 3 bases in the middle. CDR3 length: 14 residues. Germline CDR1 and CDR2: SGHRS and YFSETQ. Generated by immunoSEQ multiplex PCR, the TCRdb table keeps only in-frame clones and is missing some. This sample has approximately 77,000 clones, with about 90% found just once. V and J are TRBV5-1 and TRBJ1-4; D is uncertain. This clonotype was obtained from an adult with an advanced solid tumor such as melanoma, head and neck, liver or kidney cancer. This sample comprised CD4+ or CD8+ T cells sorted from blood, obtained in a trial of the OX40 agonist ivuxolimab. The CDR3 bases are TGCGCCAGCAGCTTGGAAACAACTAATGAAAAACTGTTTTTT. Protein product: CASSLETTNEKLFF.